This T cell receptor (beta chain) is drawn from a study of Ad26.COV2.S vaccination and SARS-CoV-2 variants. As for the study in general: Ad26.COV2.S was injected intramuscularly once or twice, 56 days apart. Notes on the study in general: Similar non-spike TCR breadth was seen in vaccine and placebo recipients. Among vaccine recipients, spike-specific TCR breadth exceeded that of placebo recipients.

Assay used: immunoSEQ multiplex PCR; TCRdb lists only in-frame clones, some missing. Of roughly 700,000 clones in the sample, roughly 90% were seen once. The germline CDR1 and CDR2 sequences are KGHDR and SFDVKD. V was trimmed by 4 bases and J by 0 bases, leaving 8 bases between them. The CDR3 is made up of 14 amino acids. Note on this clone: No antigen is known for it.

Treatment defined: some 20 received Ad26.COV2.S at low or high dose, single or two shots; about five received placebo; per-sample allocation not given. On day 63 after the first injection, vaccine and placebo recipients gave samples. The donor was a Boston adult aged 18-55 years. The chain carries TRBV24-1 and TRBJ1-2; D is uncertain. The TCR sequence derives from a person aged 18-60 years who received the Ad26.COV2.S COVID-19 vaccine or a placebo. The sequencing used peripheral blood, collected in a trial of Ad26.COV2.S vaccine versus placebo. The CDR3 is CATSEKGSNYGYTF. For the CDR3, the DNA is TGTGCCACCAGTGAGAAGGGATCTAACTATGGCTACACCTTC.